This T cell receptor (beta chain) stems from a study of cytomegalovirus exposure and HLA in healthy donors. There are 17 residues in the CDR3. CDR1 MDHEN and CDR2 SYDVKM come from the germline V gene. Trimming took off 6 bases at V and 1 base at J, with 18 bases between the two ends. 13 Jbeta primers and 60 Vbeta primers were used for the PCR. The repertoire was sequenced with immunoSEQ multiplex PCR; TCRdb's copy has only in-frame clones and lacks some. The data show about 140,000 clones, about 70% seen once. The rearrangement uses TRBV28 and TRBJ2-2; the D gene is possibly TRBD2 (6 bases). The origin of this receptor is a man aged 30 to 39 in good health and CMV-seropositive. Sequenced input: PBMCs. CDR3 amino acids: CASSKWGVIGNTGELFF. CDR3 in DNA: TGTGCCAGCAGCAAGTGGGGGGTAATAGGGAACACCGGGGAGCTGTTTTTT.